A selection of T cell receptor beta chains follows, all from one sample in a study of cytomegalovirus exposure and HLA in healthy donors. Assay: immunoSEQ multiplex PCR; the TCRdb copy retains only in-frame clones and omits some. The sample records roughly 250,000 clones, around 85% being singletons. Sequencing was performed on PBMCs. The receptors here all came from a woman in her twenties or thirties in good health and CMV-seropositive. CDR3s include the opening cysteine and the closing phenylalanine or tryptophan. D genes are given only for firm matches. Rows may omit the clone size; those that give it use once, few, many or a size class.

CASSQLAGEDNEQFF,TGTGCCAGCAGCCAACTAGCGGGAGAAGACAATGAGCAGTTCTTC,few,TRBV6-4,TRBJ2-1,TRBD2
CASSIEFAGVGTDTQYF,TGTGCCAGTAGTATCGAATTTGCGGGAGTTGGTACAGATACGCAGTATTTT,-,TRBV19,TRBJ2-3,TRBD2
CASEPGLTRVGTQYF,TGTGCCAGTGAACCGGGACTAACCAGGGTAGGGACGCAGTATTTT,-,TRBV7-2,TRBJ2-3,TRBD2
CASRTEAETGGLRGTEAFF,TGTGCCAGCCGCACCGAGGCGGAGACAGGGGGCCTTAGGGGCACTGAAGCTTTCTTT,once,TRBV6-8,TRBJ1-1,TRBD1
CASSDRLNHYGYTF,TGTGCCAGCAGTGATAGATTGAACCACTATGGCTACACCTTC,once,TRBV25-1,TRBJ1-2,-
CASSSRPPTPAREKLFF,TGTGCCAGCAGCTCCAGGCCCCCAACACCGGCTCGTGAAAAACTGTTTTTT,-,TRBV7-8,TRBJ1-4,-
CASSLGQGGAGEKLFF,TGTGCCAGCAGCTTAGGACAGGGTGGGGCTGGTGAAAAACTGTTTTTT,-,TRBV5-4,TRBJ1-4,TRBD1
CASSKETQYF,TGTGCCAGCAGCAAAGAGACCCAGTACTTC,-,TRBV25-1,TRBJ2-5,-
CAWRYLKTQYF,TGTGCCTGGAGGTACCTAAAGACCCAGTACTTC,-,TRBV30,TRBJ2-5,-
CASSVSSQNYEQYF,TGTGCCAGCAGCGTATCAAGTCAGAACTACGAGCAGTACTTC,-,TRBV9,TRBJ2-7,-
CASSGRGRSAANEKLFF,TGTGCCAGCAGTGGCAGGGGAAGAAGTGCAGCTAATGAAAAACTGTTTTTT,-,TRBV6-1,TRBJ1-4,-
CASGRGSSNQPQHF,TGTGCCAGCGGCCGGGGATCTAGCAATCAGCCCCAGCATTTT,-,TRBV6-1,TRBJ1-5,-
CASSSLAGSSYEQYF,TGCGCCAGCAGCTCCTTAGCGGGAAGCTCCTACGAGCAGTACTTC,-,TRBV5-1,TRBJ2-7,TRBD2
CASSMGLAGGTDTQYF,TGTGCCAGTAGTATGGGCCTAGCGGGAGGTACAGATACGCAGTATTTT,-,TRBV19,TRBJ2-3,TRBD2
CASSVQGFQPQHF,TGTGCCAGCAGTGTGCAGGGATTTCAGCCCCAGCATTTT,-,TRBV6-1,TRBJ1-5,-
CASSQGLSVSSGNEQFF,TGCGCCAGCAGCCAAGGACTATCAGTTTCTAGTGGGAATGAGCAGTTCTTC,-,TRBV4-1,TRBJ2-1,-
CAMNGRLTLGDYGYTF,TGTGCCATGAATGGCAGGCTAACCCTGGGTGACTATGGCTACACCTTC,-,TRBV10-3,TRBJ1-2,-
CAWSVRGDTEAFF,TGTGCCTGGAGTGTACGGGGTGACACTGAAGCTTTCTTT,-,TRBV30,TRBJ1-1,-
CAIKLGGGVNTGELFF,TGTGCCATCAAACTAGGCGGCGGAGTGAACACCGGGGAGCTGTTTTTT,-,TRBV10-3,TRBJ2-2,-
CAGRDSGNTIYF,TGTGCCGGACGGGACTCTGGAAACACCATATATTTT,-,TRBV30,TRBJ1-3,-
CASSSGRTYHQPQHF,TGTGCCAGCAGTTCGGGGAGGACCTACCATCAGCCCCAGCATTTT,-,TRBV6-5,TRBJ1-5,-
CASSVVDSNQPQHF,TGTGCCAGCAGCGTAGTAGATAGCAATCAGCCCCAGCATTTT,-,TRBV9,TRBJ1-5,-
CATGQGFYEQYF,TGTGCCACCGGACAGGGATTTTACGAGCAGTACTTC,-,TRBV27,TRBJ2-7,TRBD1
CASSLGGGRVAYEQYF,TGTGCCAGCAGCTTAGGGGGCGGGAGAGTCGCCTACGAGCAGTACTTC,-,TRBV13,TRBJ2-7,TRBD2
CTTVGGIQYF,TGCACTACCGTCGGGGGAATCCAGTACTTC,-,TRBV20-1,TRBJ2-5,-
CAWSLTPQGSEQYF,TGTGCCTGGAGTTTGACACCCCAGGGGTCCGAGCAGTACTTC,-,TRBV30,TRBJ2-7,-
CSVGAGGYNEQFF,TGCAGCGTTGGAGCGGGAGGATACAATGAGCAGTTCTTC,-,TRBV29-1,TRBJ2-1,TRBD2
CASGFSGTIGNEQFF,TGCGCCAGCGGATTTAGCGGGACCATTGGGAATGAGCAGTTCTTC,-,TRBV5-1,TRBJ2-1,TRBD2
CASMLAGTYNEQFF,TGTGCCAGCATGCTAGCGGGAACCTACAATGAGCAGTTCTTC,-,TRBV6-1,TRBJ2-1,TRBD2
CASSALSNEQFF,TGTGCCAGCAGTGCACTAAGCAATGAGCAGTTCTTC,-,TRBV27,TRBJ2-1,-
CASSPGSGVRGEKLFF,TGTGCCAGCAGCCCCGGCTCTGGGGTTCGGGGAGAAAAACTGTTTTTT,-,TRBV7-9,TRBJ1-4,-
CAISENGAGGNDEQYF,TGTGCCATCAGTGAGAACGGAGCAGGGGGCAACGACGAGCAGTACTTC,-,TRBV10-3,TRBJ2-7,TRBD1
CAISEYYEQYF,TGTGCCATCAGTGAATACTACGAGCAGTACTTC,-,TRBV10-3,TRBJ2-7,-
CASSRERQSSYEQYF,TGTGCCAGCAGCCGCGAGCGTCAGTCCTCCTACGAGCAGTACTTC,-,TRBV6-4,TRBJ2-7,-
CASSTLAGGPNEQFF,TGTGCCAGCAGCACACTAGCGGGAGGGCCAAATGAGCAGTTCTTC,-,TRBV9,TRBJ2-1,TRBD2
CASSLGQSYGYTF,TGTGCCAGCAGCCTGGGACAGTCCTATGGCTACACCTTC,few,TRBV6-1,TRBJ1-2,TRBD1
CASSLTGGKEQYF,TGTGCCAGCAGCTTGACAGGGGGGAAAGAGCAGTACTTC,-,TRBV5-4,TRBJ2-7,TRBD1
CASTLTGQSVAGYTF,TGTGCCAGCACCCTTACGGGACAAAGTGTCGCTGGCTACACCTTC,once,TRBV25-1,TRBJ1-2,-
CSVDPGSTDTQYF,TGCAGCGTAGACCCAGGCAGCACAGATACGCAGTATTTT,-,TRBV29-1,TRBJ2-3,-
CASSFSGQGGRYEQFF,TGTGCCAGCAGCTTCTCGGGACAGGGGGGTAGGTATGAGCAGTTCTTC,-,TRBV13,TRBJ2-1,TRBD1
CASSASGTYEQYF,TGTGCCAGCAGCGCTAGCGGGACCTACGAGCAGTACTTC,-,TRBV6-1,TRBJ2-7,TRBD2
CASSEFGGVFPLNQPQHF,TGTGCCAGCAGTGAATTTGGGGGGGTTTTTCCCCTCAATCAGCCCCAGCATTTT,-,TRBV6-1,TRBJ1-5,-
CASSFSGLPYEQYF,TGTGCCAGCAGCTTCTCTGGACTTCCCTACGAGCAGTACTTC,-,TRBV13,TRBJ2-7,-
CATSRGGTSGSYEQYF,TGTGCCACCAGCAGAGGGGGGACTAGCGGGAGTTACGAGCAGTACTTC,-,TRBV15,TRBJ2-7,TRBD2
CASSSTAGVYEQYF,TGCGCCAGTTCATCGACTGCGGGGGTCTACGAGCAGTACTTC,once,TRBV5-1,TRBJ2-7,TRBD2
CASSAISAGGLYNEQFF,TGTGCCAGCAGCGCCATATCCGCGGGAGGCCTCTACAATGAGCAGTTCTTC,few,TRBV7-6,TRBJ2-1,TRBD2
CASSLGQGLSYEQYF,TGTGCCAGCAGCCTCGGACAGGGGCTTTCCTACGAGCAGTACTTC,-,TRBV11-2,TRBJ2-7,TRBD1
CASSPGQGNEQFF,TGTGCCAGCAGTCCCGGACAGGGAAATGAGCAGTTCTTC,-,TRBV6-5,TRBJ2-1,TRBD1
CASSLVDRKYNEQFF,TGTGCCAGCAGCTTAGTAGACAGAAAATACAATGAGCAGTTCTTC,few,TRBV11-3,TRBJ2-1,-
CASSLILSDFLTTDTQYF,TGCGCCAGCAGCTTGATATTAAGTGACTTTTTGACCACAGATACGCAGTATTTT,few,TRBV5-1,TRBJ2-3,-
CASSSHWRGNTEAFF,TGTGCCAGCAGTTCCCATTGGAGGGGGAACACTGAAGCTTTCTTT,-,TRBV28,TRBJ1-1,-
CASNAVSAGELFF,TGTGCCAGCAATGCGGTTTCGGCCGGGGAGCTGTTTTTT,-,TRBV25-1,TRBJ2-2,-
CASGPGGGAEETQYF,TGCGCCAGCGGTCCCGGGGGAGGGGCGGAAGAGACCCAGTACTTC,-,TRBV5-1,TRBJ2-5,TRBD2
CASSLGTREEDSEQFF,TGTGCCAGCAGCTTAGGAACGCGGGAGGAGGACTCTGAGCAGTTCTTC,-,TRBV7-3,TRBJ2-1,TRBD2
CASSLRGDTQYF,TGCGCCAGCAGCCTAAGAGGAGATACGCAGTATTTT,-,TRBV4-1,TRBJ2-3,-
CASSPSAGGPYTGELFF,TGTGCCAGCAGCCCCTCAGCGGGAGGGCCCTACACCGGGGAGCTGTTTTTT,-,TRBV7-9,TRBJ2-2,TRBD2
CASSPSDRGDEQFF,TGTGCCAGCAGTCCTTCGGACAGGGGCGATGAGCAGTTCTTC,-,TRBV27,TRBJ2-1,TRBD1